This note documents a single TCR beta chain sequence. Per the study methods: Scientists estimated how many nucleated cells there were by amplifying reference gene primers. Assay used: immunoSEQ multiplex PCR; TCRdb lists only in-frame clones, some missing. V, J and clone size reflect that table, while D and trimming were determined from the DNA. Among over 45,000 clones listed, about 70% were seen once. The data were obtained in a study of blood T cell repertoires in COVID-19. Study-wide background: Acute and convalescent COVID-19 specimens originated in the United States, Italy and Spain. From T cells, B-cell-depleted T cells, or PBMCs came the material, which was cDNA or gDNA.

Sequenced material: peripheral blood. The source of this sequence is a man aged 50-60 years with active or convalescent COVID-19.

CDR3 protein: CASSYREGQRETQYF. CDR3 DNA sequence: TGTGCCAGCAGTTACCGGGAGGGCCAGCGGGAGACCCAGTACTTC. The chain links TRBV6-2 or TRBV6-3 to TRBJ2-5, with 8 nucleotides matching TRBD2. The junction had 7 bases not matched to a gene; V was cut back by 2 bases and J by 5 bases. The germline V gene has CDR1 MNHEY and CDR2 SVGEGT. This CDR3 is built from 15 residues.